This T cell receptor beta chain is from a study of TIL therapy for anti-PD-1-resistant metastatic lung cancer. Overall study context: Median tumor PD-L1 proportion score was roughly 5.9%. Four tumors were EGFR-mutant and two were ALK-rearranged.

This was the immunoSEQ v3 assay. Each library reached 2 million or so read pairs, or roughly 5-6 million at deep level. The method was immunoSEQ multiplex PCR; TCRdb's version includes in-frame clones alone and lacks a portion of them. The table lists roughly 20,000 clones, nearly 80% of them singletons. The V end lost 2 bases, the J end lost 9 bases, and 17 bases lay between the germline ends. CDR1 is MGHRA and CDR2 is YSYEKL in the germline V gene. The CDR3 runs 16 residues. Time point specified: pre-treatment sample, taken before nivolumab and TIL therapy. Enrollment ran from 2017 to January 2020. Sample: blood, taken at baseline. This chain uses TRBV4-1 with TRBJ1-6, with D possibly being TRBD1 (6 bases). This TCR was sampled from a person aged 25-85 years with non-small cell lung cancer. CDR3 nucleotide sequence: TGCGCCAGCAGCCAACAAGGAGGGGGGGCAATTTCACCCCTCCACTTT. It translates to CASSQQGGGAISPLHF.